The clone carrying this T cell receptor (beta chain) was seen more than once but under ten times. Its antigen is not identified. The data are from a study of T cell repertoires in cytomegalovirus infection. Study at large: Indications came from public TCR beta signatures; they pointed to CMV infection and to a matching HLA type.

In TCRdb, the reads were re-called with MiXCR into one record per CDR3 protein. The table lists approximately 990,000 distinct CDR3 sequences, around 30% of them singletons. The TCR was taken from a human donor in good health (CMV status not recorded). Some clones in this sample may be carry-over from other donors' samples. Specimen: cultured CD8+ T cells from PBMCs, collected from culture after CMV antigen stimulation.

The CDR3 here is CASSYRADSTDTQYF. As DNA, the CDR3 is TGTGCCAGCAGTTATCGAGCGGACAGCACAGATACGCAGTATTTT. The chain has TRBV6-2 or TRBV6-3 and TRBJ2-3, with a weak D call TRBD2 (5 bases). The length of the CDR3 is 15 residues. Germline V gene lookup returns CDR1 MNHEY and CDR2 SVGEGT. Trimming left V 3 bases short and J 0 bases short, with 10 bases between.